The next 20 T cell receptor beta chains were all read from a single sample in a study of T cell changes during pregnancy in multiple sclerosis. Clones were sequenced by immunoSEQ multiplex PCR, and TCRdb holds only the in-frame ones, with some missing. This table has around 68,000 clones, 75% to 95% appearing once. The source material was CD4+ T cells from peripheral blood mononuclear cells, sampled before pregnancy. The source is a female donor with multiple sclerosis, enrolled in a pregnancy study.

The CDR3 loop reads CASSGTGTGLTEQYF. CDR3 sequence (DNA): TGTGCCAGTAGCGGAACCGGGACAGGGCTGACGGAGCAGTACTTC. V usage is TRBV19 and J usage is TRBJ2-7, with 9 bases fitting TRBD1. The trim removed 6 bases at V and 7 bases at J, leaving 13 bases unmatched. The germline V gene has CDR1 LNHDA and CDR2 SQIVND (reference sequence). The CDR3 consists of 15 residues.

The chain uses TRBV4-1 and TRBJ2-1, with 8 bases identical to TRBD2. This CDR3 is 16 amino acids long. Trimming cost V 4 bases and J 1 base; bases outside gene matches: 6. Per germline, CDR1 MGHRA and CDR2 YSYEKL. CDR3 protein: CASSLTGTRSYNEQFF. The CDR3 DNA reads as TGCGCCAGCAGCCTGACCGGGACTAGATCCTACAATGAGCAGTTCTTC.

The V call is TRBV4-1, the J call TRBJ1-3; no firm D call. This CDR3 has 15 residues. The germline V gene has CDR1 MGHRA and CDR2 YSYEKL. Trimming removed 1 base from V and 8 bases from J, with 15 bases in between. The CDR3 DNA reads as TGCGCCAGCAGCCAAGGCCGGTCCCCGAGGGACACCATATATTTT. It yields the protein CASSQGRSPRDTIYF.

Notes on this clone: Mismatch with germline at one junction end may stem from a read error. The chain combines TRBV7-7 with TRBJ2-2; D gene ambiguous. Germline V gives CDR1 SSHAT, CDR2 FNYEAQ (reference sequence). The CDR3 loop spans 15 amino acids. The CDR3: CASSSSTMNTGELFF. The DNA for the CDR3 is TGTGCTAGCAGTTCGAGCACCATGAACACCGGGGAGCTGTTTTTT. Variable domain in full (rest from reference TRBV7-7 and TRBJ2-2): GAGVSQSPRYKVTKRGQDVTLRCDPISSHATLYWYQQALGQGPEFLTYFNYEAQPDKSGLPSDRFSAERPEGSISTLTIQRTEQRDSAMYRCASSSSTMNTGELFFGEGSRLTVL.

The CDR3: CASSVAPNLGLSANYGYTF. Here the CDR3 DNA reads TGTGCCAGCAGCGTAGCCCCCAACCTGGGCCTCTCGGCTAACTATGGCTACACCTTC. The rearrangement joins TRBV9 to TRBJ1-2; D is uncertain. CDR3 size: 19 residues. The V and J ends lost 0 bases and 0 bases respectively, with 21 bases between them. Germline V CDR1 and CDR2: SGDLS, YYNGEE.

The gene calls are TRBV6-5 and TRBJ1-1; TRBD1 might be the D (6 bases). V was shortened by 7 bases and J by 2 bases, with 14 bases between the two germline ends. Looked up from germline, CDR1 is MNHEY and CDR2 is SVGAGI. The CDR3 extends over 14 amino acids. CDR3 DNA: TGTGCCAGCAAGACAGGTGGGCCTAACACTGAAGCTTTCTTT. Translated: CASKTGGPNTEAFF.

This chain joins TRBV4-3 and TRBJ1-6; no reliable D call. The germline gives CDR1 LGHNA, CDR2 YSLEER. The length of the CDR3 is 15 residues. The V end was cut by 0 bases, the J end by 8 bases, with 11 bases between. The CDR3 region is CASSQDERRDSPLHF. The CDR3 DNA reads TGCGCCAGCAGCCAAGATGAACGGCGGGATTCACCCCTCCACTTT.

The chain couples TRBV6-5 to TRBJ2-5, with TRBD1 matching over 7 bases. Germline CDR1 is MNHEY and CDR2 is SVGAGI. This CDR3 has 16 residues. Trimming at V came to 3 bases and at J to 2 bases, leaving 9 bases not matched to a gene. For the CDR3, the DNA is TGTGCCAGCAGTTATGGCTTGGCAGGGGGACAAGAGACCCAGTACTTC. It specifies CASSYGLAGGQETQYF.

The chain uses TRBV27 and TRBJ1-5, with 8 bases aligning to TRBD1. Germline trimming cut 8 bases from V and 2 bases from J; bases unmatched to any gene: 11. This CDR3 contains 16 residues. The V gene's germline CDR1 is MNHEY and CDR2 SMNVEV (reference sequence). CDR3 region: CASGLITGGGNQPQHF. CDR3 nucleotide sequence: TGTGCCAGCGGACTAATAACAGGGGGAGGCAATCAGCCCCAGCATTTT.

The chain links TRBV7-9 to TRBJ2-3; D may be TRBD1 (6 bases). From germline, CDR1 is SEHNR and CDR2 FQNEAQ (reference sequence). There are 14 residues in the CDR3. The germline V and J ends were trimmed by 4 bases and 2 bases, with 10 bases remaining between them. CDR3 DNA: TGTGCCAGCAGCTCCGGACAGTACACAGATACGCAGTATTTT. Translation: CASSSGQYTDTQYF.

The chain recombines TRBV9 with TRBJ2-7, with a possible D match to TRBD1 (7 bases). The germline CDR1 and CDR2 sequences are SGDLS and YYNGEE. The germline V and J ends were trimmed by 1 base and 1 base, with 12 bases remaining between them. The CDR3 loop spans 15 amino acids. The CDR3 protein is CASSVTPGGSYEQYF. The CDR3 DNA sequence: TGTGCCAGCAGCGTAACACCAGGGGGGTCCTACGAGCAGTACTTC.

This chain links TRBV4-3 with TRBJ2-5; 11 bases fit TRBD2. Trimming took 0 bases from V and 5 from J; bases not matched to a gene: 11. The CDR3 sequence is 18 residues long. The germline gives CDR1 LGHNA, CDR2 YSLEER. The CDR3 DNA reads as TGCGCCAGCAGCCAAGAAGATTGGTCTAGCGGGGGGTTGGAGACCCAGTACTTC. Protein product: CASSQEDWSSGGLETQYF.

The chain couples TRBV29-1 to TRBJ1-5; possibly TRBD1 for D (5 bases). Germline V lookup: CDR1 SQVTM, CDR2 ANQGSEA. Trimming pared 5 bases from V and 5 bases from J, leaving 16 bases between. The CDR3 runs to 14 residues. This CDR3 is CSVTGFGADQPQHF. In nucleotides, the CDR3 is TGCAGCGTTACGGGTTTTGGGGCGGATCAGCCCCAGCATTTT.

This clone was picked up one time. The chain uses TRBV7-3 and TRBJ1-6, with a possible D match to TRBD1 (5 bases). Deletions cut 2 bases from V and 6 bases from J, with 11 bases between. Germline-derived CDR1 and CDR2 are SGHTA and FQGTGA. The CDR3 runs to 15 residues. CDR3 protein: CASSLQGGGNSPLHF. The CDR3 bases are TGTGCCAGCAGCTTACAGGGAGGAGGTAATTCACCCCTCCACTTT.

This chain joins TRBV28 and TRBJ2-5; D remains unclear. The CDR3 loop spans 15 amino acids. V was trimmed by 7 bases and J by 4 bases, leaving 19 bases between them. Germline V gene lookup returns CDR1 MDHEN and CDR2 SYDVKM. In DNA form, the CDR3 reads TGTGCCAGCATAGAAAGTAGTAGGAGTACAGAGACCCAGTACTTC. Translating gives CASIESSRSTETQYF.

This clone showed up just a few times. The V call is TRBV6-1, the J call TRBJ1-6, with TRBD1 matching over 8 bases. The CDR3 totals 15 residues. Per the germline V gene, CDR1 is MNHNS and CDR2 is SASEGT. V lost 4 bases, J lost 9 bases, and 8 bases stayed unmatched. The CDR3 here is CASSGLDREASPLHF. The CDR3 nucleotides read TGTGCCAGCAGTGGCCTGGACAGGGAGGCTTCACCCCTCCACTTT.

This chain links TRBV28 with TRBJ2-1; 12 bases fit TRBD2. Germline V lookup: CDR1 MDHEN, CDR2 SYDVKM. CDR3 size: 17 residues. Trimming removed 7 bases from V and 4 bases from J; junction bases left unmatched: 11. Written as DNA, the CDR3 is TGTGCCAGCAACCCGACTAGCGGGAGTAATGGGTACAATGAGCAGTTCTTC. This codes for CASNPTSGSNGYNEQFF.

This clone has a handful of counts. The chain uses TRBV7-3 and TRBJ2-6; D might be TRBD2 (5 bases). V dropped 3 bases and J dropped 0 bases, with 12 bases sitting between them. This CDR3 comprises 17 residues. Germline CDR1 is SGHTA and CDR2 is FQGTGA. The chain's CDR3 is CASSFRGASSGANVLTF. The DNA of the CDR3 is TGTGCCAGCAGCTTCCGGGGAGCCTCCTCTGGGGCCAACGTCCTGACTTTC.

Worth noting for this clone: Germline is not matched at one junction end, which may reflect a read error. The CDR3 nucleotides are TGTGCTAGCAGCAGGGGGCCGGGTCGGGAGACCCAGTACTTC. Amino acid sequence: CASSRGPGRETQYF. The genes are TRBV7-7 and TRBJ2-5; 8 nucleotides agree with TRBD1. The CDR3 runs to 14 residues. Germline V gene sequence: CDR1 SSHAT, CDR2 FNYEAQ (reference sequence).

The rearrangement joins TRBV6-1 to TRBJ1-1; 7 bases line up with TRBD1. Per the germline V gene, CDR1 is MNHNS and CDR2 is SASEGT. CDR3 size: 14 residues. With 4 bases clipped from V and 1 base from J, the junction kept 3 bases outside the gene matches. The CDR3 spells CASSATGANTEAFF. The CDR3 DNA follows: TGTGCCAGCAGTGCCACAGGGGCGAACACTGAAGCTTTCTTT.